The 30 T cell receptor beta chains in this list originate from one sample, sequenced in a study of identical twins. TCRdb processed the 5' RACE reads anew with MiXCR; each CDR3 protein has one entry. The sample lists some 790,000 distinct CDR3 sequences; 15% to 20% were seen once. These records were also assigned to another study, of T cells expressing NK-cell markers.

The specimen sequenced was PBMCs. All receptors derive from a woman between 18 and 29 years old in good health.

The chain recombines TRBV3-1 with TRBJ1-2, with 7 bases that match TRBD1. The CDR3 is 16 amino acids. V dropped 3 bases and J dropped 8; count of bases not matched to a gene: 15. Germline V gene lookup returns CDR1 LGHDT and CDR2 YNNKEL (reference sequence). The CDR3 DNA sequence: TGTGCCAGCAGCCAGACCCGGGACAGCTGGAGTAGGGGCTACACCTTC. This gives the protein CASSQTRDSWSRGYTF. The entire variable domain, with the rest obtained from reference TRBV3-1 and TRBJ1-2, is as follows: DTAVSQTPKYLVTQMGNDKSIKCEQNLGHDTMYWYKQDSKKFLKIMFSYNNKELIINETVPNRFSPKSPDKAHLNLHINSLELGDSAVYFCASSQTRDSWSRGYTFGSGTRLTVV.

This clonotype was detected only a few times. This chain uses TRBV11-2 with TRBJ1-5; D gene unclear. V was clipped by 1 base and J by 7 bases, with 11 bases between them. CDR3 length: 14 residues. Germline V gene sequence: CDR1 SGHAT, CDR2 FQNNGV. The CDR3 sequence is CASSLVGVNQPQHF. The CDR3 DNA follows: TGTGCCAGCAGCTTAGTCGGGGTAAACCAGCCCCAGCATTTT.

This clonotype was picked up many times. This rearrangement joins TRBV27 to TRBJ1-2; the match to TRBD1 covers 9 bases. CDR1 and CDR2 from the germline V gene are MNHEY and SMNVEV (reference sequence). J lost 6 bases, V lost 4 bases, and 18 bases had no gene match. The CDR3 has 18 residues. The CDR3 loop is CASSSQTQQGARGDGYTF. The CDR3 DNA sequence: TGTGCCAGCAGTTCCCAGACACAACAGGGGGCGCGCGGGGATGGCTACACCTTC.

This clonotype was seen only a few times. The chain recombines TRBV5-1 with TRBJ2-7; D not certain. Germline V gene lookup returns CDR1 SGHRS and CDR2 YFSETQ. Trimming cost V 5 bases and J 2 bases, with 8 bases left between them. The CDR3 spans 12 residues. CDR3 coding DNA: TGCGCCAGCAGTATAACGGCCTACGAGCAGTACTTC. Encoded protein: CASSITAYEQYF.

This clonotype turned up a few times. This chain links TRBV27 with TRBJ2-7, with no clear D. The CDR3 runs to 13 residues. From germline, CDR1 is MNHEY and CDR2 SMNVEV (reference sequence). The germline V and J ends were trimmed by 6 bases and 4 bases, with 13 bases remaining between them. The CDR3 loop is CASSGPMKYEQYF. In DNA, the CDR3 is TGTGCCAGCAGCGGACCAATGAAATACGAGCAGTACTTC.

The sample holds a few counts of this clonotype. The CDR3 here is CASNRGLAGITDTQYF. CDR3 nucleotide sequence: TGTGCCAGCAACCGGGGCCTAGCGGGGATAACAGATACGCAGTATTTT. The chain links TRBV9 to TRBJ2-3; TRBD2 agrees at 9 bases. This CDR3 contains 16 residues. The germline gives CDR1 SGDLS, CDR2 YYNGEE. Germline trimming cut 6 bases from V and 3 bases from J; bases unmatched to any gene: 11. Variable domain in full (rest from reference TRBV9 and TRBJ2-3): DSGVTQTPKHLITATGQRVTLRCSPRSGDLSVYWYQQSLDQGLQFLIQYYNGEERAKGNILERFSAQQFPDLHSELNLSSLELGDSALYFCASNRGLAGITDTQYFGPGTRLTVL.

This clonotype has at least ten counts. The rearrangement joins TRBV24-1 to TRBJ2-5; TRBD2 matches at 7 bases. Germline V gene lookup returns CDR1 KGHDR and CDR2 SFDVKD. After removal of 3 bases from V and 4 bases from J, the junction contained 10 bases not matched to a gene. CDR3 length: 16 amino acids. The CDR3 bases are TGTGCCACCAGTGATGCATCTGGGGGGGGAGGAGAGACCCAGTACTTC. Amino acids: CATSDASGGGGETQYF.

The chain joins TRBV18 to TRBJ2-1, with D perhaps TRBD2 (6 bases). Germline V CDR1 and CDR2: KGHSH, LQKENI. The V gene lost 4 bases and the J gene lost 8 bases, with 12 bases spanning the gap. This CDR3 region has 13 residues. This CDR3 is CASSRSEGHEQFF. The CDR3 region has the DNA TGTGCCAGCTCACGGTCGGAGGGCCATGAGCAGTTCTTC. Variable domain in full (rest from reference TRBV18 and TRBJ2-1): NAGVMQNPRHLVRRRGQEARLRCSPMKGHSHVYWYRQLPEEGLKFMVYLQKENIIDESGMPKERFSAEFPKEGPSILRIQQVVRGDSAAYFCASSRSEGHEQFFGPGTRLTVL.

The chain couples TRBV20-1 to TRBJ1-4; D ambiguous. Deletions cut 5 bases from V and 0 bases from J, with 13 bases between. Germline assignment: CDR1 DFQATT and CDR2 SNEGSKA (reference sequence). This CDR3 has 15 residues. CDR3 sequence (DNA): TGCAGTGCTCGACCCCCGGGCACAACTAATGAAAAACTGTTTTTT. This sequence encodes CSARPPGTTNEKLFF.

The chain joins TRBV5-1 to TRBJ2-4; 9 bases map to TRBD1. V gave up 4 bases and J gave up 6 bases; unmatched junction bases: 5. This CDR3 spans 14 amino acids. Germline V lookup: CDR1 SGHRS, CDR2 YFSETQ. The CDR3 nucleotides are TGCGCCAGCAGCGAACCGGGACAGGGAAACATTCAGTACTTC. This gives the protein CASSEPGQGNIQYF.

This clonotype was seen only a few times. This chain joins TRBV11-2 and TRBJ1-1; D gene ambiguous. The CDR3 has 15 amino acids. Germline V lookup: CDR1 SGHAT, CDR2 FQNNGV. V was trimmed by 5 bases and J by 1 base, leaving 14 bases between them. CDR3 sequence: CASSIRGVRNTEAFF. The CDR3 coding sequence is TGTGCCAGCAGCATACGGGGAGTTCGGAACACTGAAGCTTTCTTT.

This clonotype was counted a few times. The V gene is TRBV6-1, the J gene TRBJ2-3, with D tentatively TRBD1 (7 bases). Germline CDR1 MNHNS, CDR2 SASEGT. The germline V and J ends were trimmed by 4 bases and 4 bases, with 21 bases remaining between them. There are 17 residues in the CDR3. The CDR3, as DNA: TGTGCCAGCAGTGCCCCGACAGGGTTTGGAGGGGCAGATACGCAGTATTTT. It specifies CASSAPTGFGGADTQYF.

The chain couples TRBV2 to TRBJ2-1; possibly TRBD2 for D (6 bases). The germline V and J ends were trimmed by 8 bases and 4 bases, with 15 bases remaining between them. The CDR3 is 14 residues long. The germline V gene has CDR1 SNHLY and CDR2 FYNNEI. CDR3 amino acids: CASPRRGMYNEQFF. The CDR3, as DNA: TGTGCCAGCCCTAGACGGGGGATGTACAATGAGCAGTTCTTC.

J is TRBJ2-5 and V is TRBV5-1; D possibly matches TRBD1 or TRBD2 (5 bases each). Trimming pared 5 bases from V and 5 bases from J, leaving 19 bases between. CDR1 SGHRS and CDR2 YFSETQ come from the germline V gene. CDR3 length equals 15 residues. The CDR3 nucleotides are TGCGCCAGCAGGGGGGACCTGGAATGGATGGAGACCCAGTACTTC. Translating gives CASRGDLEWMETQYF.

The genes are TRBV6-5 and TRBJ2-2; the match to TRBD2 covers 7 bases. The CDR3 loop spans 18 amino acids. The V gene's germline CDR1 is MNHEY and CDR2 SVGAGI. V was clipped by 0 bases and J by 1 base; unmatched bases: 8. In nucleotides, the CDR3 is TGTGCCAGCAGTTACTCTGCAAGTTCTAGCGGGAACACCGGGGAGCTGTTTTTT. Protein: CASSYSASSSGNTGELFF.

This clonotype showed up just a few times. The chain is built from TRBV7-8 and TRBJ1-1; possible D gene TRBD1, 6 bases. Germline values: CDR1 SGHVS, CDR2 FQNEAQ. Trimming removed 5 bases at V and 9 bases at J, with 22 bases between. CDR3 length: 15 amino acids. This CDR3 reads CASSIGTTPGVQAFF. As DNA, the CDR3 is TGTGCCAGCAGCATAGGCACAACTCCAGGGGTACAAGCTTTCTTT. Full variable domain (rest looked up from reference TRBV7-8 and TRBJ1-1): GAGVSQSPRYKVAKRGQDVALRCDPISGHVSLFWYQQALGQGPEFLTYFQNEAQLDKSGLPSDRFFAERPEGSVSTLKIQRTQQEDSAVYLCASSIGTTPGVQAFFGQGTRLTVV.

The chain links TRBV12-3 or TRBV12-4 to TRBJ2-5, with 8 bases matching TRBD2. V gave up 3 bases and J gave up 4 bases; unmatched junction bases: 7. The CDR3 consists of 15 residues. CDR3 residues: CASSFASGSRETQYF. The CDR3 nucleotides are TGTGCCAGCAGTTTTGCTAGCGGGTCTCGAGAGACCCAGTACTTC.

The count of this clonotype is one. The chain is built from TRBV5-1 and TRBJ2-1; D unresolved. V dropped 2 bases and J dropped 4 bases, with 10 bases sitting between them. CDR1 and CDR2 (germline): SGHRS, YFSETQ. This CDR3 comprises 14 residues. Here the CDR3 reads CASSFGPPYNEQFF. The CDR3 bases are TGCGCCAGCAGCTTTGGCCCGCCATACAATGAGCAGTTCTTC.

The chain's CDR3 is CASSPDDPGYNEQFF. In DNA form, the CDR3 reads TGCGCCAGCAGCCCGGACGACCCAGGCTACAATGAGCAGTTCTTC. The chain recombines TRBV5-1 with TRBJ2-1; D is unclear. Trimming cost V 4 bases and J 3 bases, with 14 bases left between them. Germline loops: CDR1 SGHRS, CDR2 YFSETQ. The CDR3 sequence is 15 residues long.

The chain joins TRBV12-3 or TRBV12-4 to TRBJ2-3, with a tentative D call TRBD2 (5 bases). With 0 bases removed from V and 2 bases from J, the gap between germline ends came to 24 bases. The CDR3 sequence is 20 residues long. CDR3 sequence (DNA): TGTGCCAGCAGTTTAGCATCGGGAAAATATGGATTGGGAGCCACAGATACGCAGTATTTT. Amino acid sequence: CASSLASGKYGLGATDTQYF.

This clonotype was observed a few times. This chain connects TRBV15 to TRBJ2-1; 9 bases agree with TRBD2. The germline CDR1 and CDR2 sequences are LNHNV and YYDKDF (reference sequence). The junction had 7 bases not matched to a gene; V was cut back by 3 bases and J by 7 bases. The length of the CDR3 is 15 residues. The CDR3 DNA sequence: TGTGCCACCAGCAGCTTACGCGGGGGGGCGAATGAGCAGTTCTTC. Amino acids: CATSSLRGGANEQFF.

This clonotype was seen a few times. The chain employs TRBV12-3 or TRBV12-4 and TRBJ1-4; D is uncertain. This CDR3 comprises 11 residues. Trimming left V 4 bases short and J 8 bases short, with 5 bases between. The CDR3 bases are TGTGCCAGCAGTTACTCCGAAAAACTGTTTTTT. Residues: CASSYSEKLFF.

This clonotype came up a few times. The J gene is TRBJ2-7, the V gene TRBV20-1; D gene ambiguous. The CDR3 contains 13 residues. Trimming took 0 bases from V and 5 from J, leaving 11 bases between them. The germline gives CDR1 DFQATT, CDR2 SNEGSKA (reference sequence). The CDR3 nucleotides are TGCAGTGCTAGAGAGACCGGGCTCGACGAGCAGTACTTC. Amino acid sequence: CSARETGLDEQYF.

The rearrangement links TRBV6-5 to TRBJ2-1; 7 bases line up with TRBD2. The CDR3 totals 19 residues. Germline CDR1 is MNHEY and CDR2 is SVGAGI. With 0 bases clipped from V and 4 bases from J, the junction kept 15 bases outside the gene matches. This chain's CDR3 is CASSYSVLGEGRGYNEQFF. CDR3 DNA sequence: TGTGCCAGCAGTTACTCGGTATTGGGGGAGGGCCGAGGTTACAATGAGCAGTTCTTC.

CDR3 amino acids: CASSLWRSTDTQYF. Here the CDR3 DNA reads TGTGCCAGCAGCTTGTGGCGGAGCACAGATACGCAGTATTTT. The chain joins TRBV5-5 to TRBJ2-3; D remains unclear. Between the trimmed V and J ends, which lost 1 base and 0 bases, there was a span of 6 bases. Germline V CDR1 and CDR2: SGHKS, YYEKEE (reference sequence). CDR3 size: 14 residues.

The J gene is TRBJ2-7, the V gene TRBV7-8; no firm D call. Germline V gene data show CDR1 as SGHVS and CDR2 as FQNEAQ. Trimming removed 2 bases at V and 5 bases at J, with 13 bases between. This CDR3 spans 14 amino acids. The CDR3 loop is CASSLLQYWNEQYF. The CDR3 DNA reads TGTGCCAGCAGCTTATTACAGTATTGGAACGAGCAGTACTTC.

CDR3 protein: CASSPTAALHNEQFF. As DNA, the CDR3 is TGTGCCAGCAGCCCCACGGCAGCTCTCCACAATGAGCAGTTCTTC. V usage is TRBV7-9 and J usage is TRBJ2-1; no firm D call. The ends were cut back, 5 bases at V and 5 bases at J, with 16 bases in the middle. The CDR3 is made up of 15 amino acids. Germline CDR1 and CDR2: SEHNR and FQNEAQ (reference sequence).

This clonotype was seen ten or more times. The gene calls are TRBV12-3 or TRBV12-4 and TRBJ1-1; D is perhaps TRBD1 (6 bases). Deletions cut 5 bases from V and 4 bases from J, with 11 bases between. This CDR3 has 13 residues. CDR3 in amino acids: CASSTTGFTEAFF. In DNA form, the CDR3 reads TGTGCCAGCAGTACCACAGGGTTCACTGAAGCTTTCTTT.

CDR3 nucleotide sequence: TGTGCCAGCAGCTTAGCCCTACTAGCGGGGGGGCGGAATGAGCAGTTCTTC. The encoded protein is CASSLALLAGGRNEQFF. The rearrangement links TRBV7-2 to TRBJ2-1; 13 bases agree with TRBD2. Germline V gene data show CDR1 as SGHTA and CDR2 as FQGNSA. The CDR3 is 17 residues long. V trimming: 0 bases; J trimming: 7 bases; junction bases outside the gene matches: 6.

The chain has TRBV6-5 and TRBJ2-7; tentatively, D is TRBD1 or TRBD2 (5 bases each). The CDR3 contains 13 residues. Germline V gene sequence: CDR1 MNHEY, CDR2 SVGAGI. V was clipped by 2 bases and J by 2 bases, with 7 bases between them. The CDR3 spells CASSYGGTYEQYF. The CDR3 coding sequence is TGTGCCAGCAGTTACGGGGGAACCTACGAGCAGTACTTC.